These 23 T cell receptor beta chains were sequenced from one sample in a study of response to subunit inactivated influenza vaccine. TCRdb reanalysed the RT-PCR reads using MiXCR and keeps one entry per CDR3 protein. The repertoire holds 150,000 to 200,000 distinct CDR3 sequences, roughly 10% seen once, with roughly 36% in the top ten. The specimen was CD8+ T cells sorted from PBMCs, collected less than 30 months after vaccination. The receptors were gathered from a man in his fifties or sixties who received an inactivated influenza vaccine.

The chain couples TRBV7-8 to TRBJ1-1; D is unclear. The CDR3 contains 15 residues. V was cut by 5 bases and J by 0 bases, with 13 bases left in between. CDR1 is SGHVS and CDR2 is FQNEAQ in the germline V gene. The CDR3 DNA sequence: TGTGCCAGCAGCCTGGGTAGGTCTATGAACACTGAAGCTTTCTTT. The encoded protein is CASSLGRSMNTEAFF.

V is TRBV2 and J is TRBJ2-7, with 7 bases that match TRBD1. The CDR3 is made up of 15 amino acids. V lost 4 bases and J lost 0; bases outside the gene matches: 6. The germline gives CDR1 SNHLY, CDR2 FYNNEI. The CDR3 coding sequence is TGTGCCAGCAGTGGACCGGGACAGACCTCCTACGAGCAGTACTTC. Translated: CASSGPGQTSYEQYF.

The table lists this clonotype with many counts. V and J are TRBV4-3 and TRBJ1-2; 8 bases map to TRBD1. Germline values: CDR1 LGHNA, CDR2 YSLEER. The trim removed 5 bases at V and 8 bases at J, leaving 13 bases unmatched. The CDR3 has 15 amino acids. The CDR3 protein is CASSKNTRTGSGYTF. In nucleotides, the CDR3 is TGCGCCAGCAGCAAAAACACCCGGACAGGGAGCGGCTACACCTTC.

This clonotype was picked up a small number of times. This sequence joins TRBV4-3 and TRBJ2-3; 9 nucleotides agree with TRBD2. Trimming took 4 bases from V and 2 from J; bases not matched to a gene: 7. Germline loops: CDR1 LGHNA, CDR2 YSLEER. The CDR3 sequence is 16 residues long. CDR3 DNA: TGCGCCAGCAGCCCGCAGACTAGCGGAAACACAGATACGCAGTATTTT. It translates to CASSPQTSGNTDTQYF.

The table lists this clonotype with a few counts. This chain links TRBV6-5 with TRBJ2-3; 9 nucleotides agree with TRBD2. The CDR3 loop spans 15 amino acids. The germline CDR1 and CDR2 sequences are MNHEY and SVGAGI. V shed 4 bases, J shed 3 bases, and the junction held 5 bases outside the gene matches. In DNA, the CDR3 is TGTGCCAGCAGTTTTTATAGCGGGAGTACAGATACGCAGTATTTT. It is translated as CASSFYSGSTDTQYF.

The sample holds a few counts of this clonotype. The V call is TRBV6-1, the J call TRBJ2-7, with 14 positions matching TRBD2. Germline V lookup: CDR1 MNHNS, CDR2 SASEGT. The CDR3 extends over 16 amino acids. Unmatched junction bases numbered 7, after V lost 6 bases and J lost 3 bases. This CDR3 reads CASSKGTSGGSYEQYF. The CDR3 DNA reads as TGTGCCAGCAGCAAAGGGACTAGCGGGGGCAGCTACGAGCAGTACTTC.

This clonotype was found many times. The gene calls are TRBV4-2 and TRBJ1-5; 10 bases match TRBD1. V trimming: 3 bases; J trimming: 16 bases; junction bases outside the gene matches: 3. Germline CDR1 is LGHNA and CDR2 is YNFKEQ. The CDR3 runs 11 residues. The CDR3 region is CASSQGQGRHF. CDR3 bases: TGTGCCAGCAGCCAGGGACAGGGGAGACATTTT.

This rearrangement joins TRBV27 to TRBJ2-7; 11 nucleotides align to TRBD2. The CDR3 totals 16 residues. The J segment lost 5 bases and the V segment lost 5 bases, leaving 11 bases of the junction unmatched. Per germline, CDR1 MNHEY and CDR2 SMNVEV (reference sequence). This CDR3 is CASSIIAGGPVHEQYF. In DNA form, the CDR3 reads TGTGCCAGCAGTATAATAGCGGGAGGGCCAGTCCACGAGCAGTACTTC.

The chain links TRBV24-1 to TRBJ2-5, with 12 bases aligning to TRBD1. With 5 bases clipped from V and 5 bases from J, the junction kept 11 bases outside the gene matches. The CDR3 is made up of 17 amino acids. The germline CDR1 and CDR2 sequences are KGHDR and SFDVKD. The CDR3 DNA follows: TGTGCCACCAGTGGACCCGGCGAGGGACAGGGGGCGGAGACCCAGTACTTC. Protein product: CATSGPGEGQGAETQYF.

This chain joins TRBV9 and TRBJ2-1; D might be TRBD2 (5 bases). The V gene's germline CDR1 is SGDLS and CDR2 YYNGEE. V was clipped by 0 bases and J by 5 bases, with 6 bases between them. CDR3 length equals 13 residues. CDR3 in amino acids: CASSVGRHNEQFF. The CDR3 DNA reads as TGTGCCAGCAGCGTAGGGAGGCACAATGAGCAGTTCTTC.

This chain links TRBV20-1 with TRBJ2-1, with TRBD2 matching over 9 bases. Trimming at V came to 0 bases and at J to 3 bases, leaving 6 bases not matched to a gene. The CDR3 is 16 residues long. Germline V gives CDR1 DFQATT, CDR2 SNEGSKA (reference sequence). The CDR3 DNA reads TGCAGTGCTAGAGACCCAAGGACTAGCGTCTACAATGAGCAGTTCTTC. Translation: CSARDPRTSVYNEQFF.

This clonotype showed up just a few times. The chain recombines TRBV6-5 with TRBJ2-3; 16 positions match TRBD2. Germline lookup yields CDR1 MNHEY and CDR2 SVGAGI. CDR3 length: 19 residues. The V segment lost 0 bases and the J segment 2 bases; nucleotides outside the gene matches: 5. The CDR3 nucleotides are TGTGCCAGCAGTTACTCGAGGGGGACTAGCGGGAGGGACACAGATACGCAGTATTTT. Translation gives CASSYSRGTSGRDTDTQYF.

The chain is built from TRBV20-1 and TRBJ2-7, with 10 bases lining up with TRBD2. V lost 7 bases and J lost 2; bases outside the gene matches: 5. This CDR3 is built from 13 residues. In germline, CDR1 is DFQATT, CDR2 SNEGSKA (reference sequence). Here the CDR3 DNA reads TGCAGTGGTGGACTAGCGGAAACCTACGAGCAGTACTTC. This gives the protein CSGGLAETYEQYF.

This clonotype occurred many times. The V and J genes are TRBV12-3 or TRBV12-4 and TRBJ2-3, with a weak D call TRBD1 (6 bases). CDR3 length equals 14 residues. Trimming cost V 2 bases and J 5 bases, with 11 bases left between them. CDR3 nucleotide sequence: TGTGCCAGCAGTTTACTGGGGGCGAAAGATACGCAGTATTTT. It encodes CASSLLGAKDTQYF.

This clonotype has just a few counts. The chain is built from TRBV29-1 and TRBJ2-7, with 7 bases identical to TRBD2. The CDR3 length is 17 residues. V was pared by 3 bases and J by 1 base, with 15 bases of the junction left unmatched. Germline assignment: CDR1 SQVTM and CDR2 ANQGSEA. CDR3 residues: CSVDGKKFGGRSYEQYF. CDR3 nucleotide sequence: TGCAGCGTTGATGGGAAAAAGTTTGGCGGGAGATCCTACGAGCAGTACTTC.

This clonotype was counted ten times or more. The chain employs TRBV12-3 or TRBV12-4 and TRBJ2-1, with 7 nucleotides matching TRBD2. J lost 10 bases, V lost 1 base, and 1 base had no gene match. CDR3 size: 12 residues. CDR3 amino acids: CASSLGGLEQFF. CDR3 in DNA: TGTGCCAGCAGTTTAGGGGGACTAGAGCAGTTCTTC.

This clonotype showed up just a few times. The rearrangement joins TRBV3-1 to TRBJ1-5, with TRBD1 matching over 7 bases. Germline V CDR1 and CDR2: LGHDT, YNNKEL (reference sequence). Trimming cost V 1 base and J 2 bases; bases outside gene matches: 5. The CDR3 has 16 residues. In nucleotides, the CDR3 is TGTGCCAGCAGCCAAGGACAGGGTCTAGGCAATCAGCCCCAGCATTTT. It is translated as CASSQGQGLGNQPQHF.

This clonotype was detected only a few times. The V gene is TRBV28, the J gene TRBJ2-1; 10 positions agree with TRBD1. Germline trimming cut 3 bases from V and 6 bases from J; bases unmatched to any gene: 5. CDR3 length: 15 residues. Germline assignment: CDR1 MDHEN and CDR2 SYDVKM. For the CDR3, the DNA is TGTGCCAGCAGTTTCCGGACAGGGGGAGGCAATGAGCAGTTCTTC. Translating gives CASSFRTGGGNEQFF. Using reference TRBV28 and TRBJ2-1 for the parts outside the CDR3, the full variable domain is DVKVTQSSRYLVKRTGEKVFLECVQDMDHENMFWYRQDPGLGLRLIYFSYDVKMKEKGDIPEGYSVSREKKERFSLILESASTNQTSMYLCASSFRTGGGNEQFFGPGTRLTVL.

This clonotype was seen ten or more times. The J gene is TRBJ2-2, the V gene TRBV20-1; tentative D call: TRBD1 (5 bases). Germline lookup yields CDR1 DFQATT and CDR2 SNEGSKA (reference sequence). With 0 bases removed from V and 4 bases from J, the gap between germline ends came to 21 bases. The CDR3 runs to 18 residues. The CDR3 sequence is CSARDHSFAAGCTGELFF. The DNA for the CDR3 is TGCAGTGCTAGAGATCACAGCTTTGCGGCAGGGTGCACCGGGGAGCTGTTTTTT.

This chain connects TRBV5-1 to TRBJ2-5; 9 nucleotides agree with TRBD1. Trimming cost V 4 bases and J 6 bases; bases outside gene matches: 7. The CDR3 is 14 amino acids. The V gene's germline CDR1 is SGHRS and CDR2 YFSETQ. Here the CDR3 reads CASSLRDRAKTQYF. In DNA form, the CDR3 reads TGCGCCAGCAGCCTCCGGGACAGGGCGAAGACCCAGTACTTC.

The chain combines TRBV12-3 or TRBV12-4 with TRBJ2-2, with TRBD2 identical over 7 bases. J was trimmed by 3 bases and V by 2 bases; bases with no gene match: 9. The CDR3 is 17 amino acids. The DNA of the CDR3 is TGTGCCAGCAGTTTACCTCCTAGCCGGGGGGACACCGGGGAGCTGTTTTTT. It encodes CASSLPPSRGDTGELFF.

The chain has TRBV6-5 and TRBJ2-3, with TRBD2 identical over 9 bases. Germline V CDR1 and CDR2: MNHEY, SVGAGI. V lost 2 bases and J lost 0; bases outside the gene matches: 3. This CDR3 spans 16 amino acids. In DNA form, the CDR3 reads TGTGCCAGCAGTTACGCGACTAGCGGTAGCACAGATACGCAGTATTTT. It yields the protein CASSYATSGSTDTQYF.

This clonotype was detected only a few times. V and J are TRBV20-1 and TRBJ2-7; 7 bases map to TRBD1. Germline V lookup: CDR1 DFQATT, CDR2 SNEGSKA (reference sequence). The V segment lost 2 bases and the J segment 3 bases; nucleotides outside the gene matches: 1. There are 12 residues in the CDR3. The CDR3 DNA sequence: TGCAGTGCTAGACAGGGGGACTACGAGCAGTACTTC. Protein sequence: CSARQGDYEQYF.